The 24 T cell receptor beta chains reported below all come from one sample, sequenced in a study of T cells in localized non-small cell lung cancer. Data came from immunoSEQ multiplex PCR; TCRdb stores just in-frame clones and leaves some out. The profile shows about 34,000 clones, 88% of them singletons. Specimen: peripheral blood, collected before any cancer treatment. The receptors were gathered from a woman aged 40-69 years with stage I lung adenocarcinoma.

The chain combines TRBV2 with TRBJ2-5, with a weak D call TRBD1 (7 bases). Trimming pared 10 bases from V and 5 bases from J, leaving 14 bases between. The CDR3 spans 12 residues. Germline V lookup: CDR1 SNHLY, CDR2 FYNNEI. As DNA, the CDR3 is TGTGCCACCAGGGGGGATCTGGAGACCCAGTACTTC. Amino acid sequence: CATRGDLETQYF.

The V and J genes are TRBV6-1 and TRBJ1-5; D possibly corresponds to TRBD1 (5 bases). The CDR3 consists of 17 residues. Germline assignment: CDR1 MNHNS and CDR2 SASEGT. Trimming removed 4 bases at V and 2 bases at J, with 18 bases between. CDR3 bases: TGTGCCAGCAGTGTTCTTCCTCAGGGAGGGGGCAATCAGCCCCAGCATTTT. Translation: CASSVLPQGGGNQPQHF.

This chain joins TRBV7-7 and TRBJ2-5; 11 positions match TRBD2. After removal of 4 bases from V and 0 bases from J, the junction contained 4 bases not matched to a gene. Germline V gene sequence: CDR1 SSHAT, CDR2 FNYEAQ (reference sequence). This CDR3 is built from 16 residues. CDR3 in amino acids: CASSSSSGGYQETQYF. The CDR3 nucleotides are TGTGCCAGCAGCTCCTCTAGCGGGGGGTACCAAGAGACCCAGTACTTC.

The chain employs TRBV7-3 and TRBJ2-2, with a weak D call TRBD2 (6 bases). The CDR3 runs 15 residues. Germline V gene sequence: CDR1 SGHTA, CDR2 FQGTGA. V lost 1 base and J lost 0, with 6 bases in between. The CDR3 here is CASSLRGANTGELFF. DNA for the CDR3: TGTGCCAGCAGCTTAAGGGGGGCGAACACCGGGGAGCTGTTTTTT.

This chain joins TRBV16 and TRBJ2-2, with 9 bases aligning to TRBD1. This CDR3 comprises 14 residues. J was trimmed by 6 bases and V by 7 bases; bases with no gene match: 6. Germline loops: CDR1 KGHSY, CDR2 FQNENV. The CDR3 reads CASNGQGTAGELFF. CDR3 DNA sequence: TGTGCCAGCAACGGACAGGGGACGGCCGGGGAGCTGTTTTTT.

The V call is TRBV5-1, the J call TRBJ2-1; TRBD2 agrees at 10 bases. Trimming took 0 bases from V and 8 from J; bases not matched to a gene: 8. The germline V gene encodes CDR1 SGHRS and CDR2 YFSETQ. The CDR3 is 16 residues long. CDR3 sequence reads: CASSLAVLAGIDEQFF. The CDR3 region has the DNA TGCGCCAGCAGCTTGGCTGTACTAGCGGGGATCGATGAGCAGTTCTTC.

The rearrangement joins TRBV7-9 to TRBJ2-6, with TRBD1 matching over 8 bases. Germline CDR1 and CDR2: SEHNR and FQNEAQ (reference sequence). V shed 3 bases and J 1 base; nucleotides not matched to a gene: 5. This CDR3 is 17 amino acids long. CDR3 amino acids: CASSFATGASGANVLTF. The CDR3 nucleotides are TGTGCCAGCAGCTTTGCGACAGGGGCTTCTGGGGCCAACGTCCTGACTTTC.

The CDR3 protein is CASSQDRASGGVNIQYF. Written as DNA, the CDR3 is TGCGCCAGCAGCCAAGATCGGGCTAGCGGGGGGGTAAACATTCAGTACTTC. The chain links TRBV4-3 to TRBJ2-4, with 12 bases that match TRBD2. V lost 0 bases and J lost 6; bases outside the gene matches: 6. The CDR3 has 17 amino acids. Germline loops: CDR1 LGHNA, CDR2 YSLEER.

The chain carries TRBV7-9 and TRBJ2-7; TRBD1 is a possible D gene (6 bases). The germline V gene has CDR1 SEHNR and CDR2 FQNEAQ (reference sequence). Between the trimmed V and J ends, which lost 5 bases and 4 bases, there was a span of 12 bases. CDR3 size: 13 residues. The CDR3 region has the DNA TGTGCCAGCAGCCGCCCAGGGGAGTACGAGCAGTACTTC. Encoded protein: CASSRPGEYEQYF.

The chain recombines TRBV11-2 with TRBJ2-7; D is possibly TRBD1 (6 bases). The CDR3 runs 16 residues. Germline V gene lookup returns CDR1 SGHAT and CDR2 FQNNGV. Trimming pared 1 base from V and 3 bases from J, leaving 16 bases between. CDR3 sequence reads: CASSLGGTGFFYEQYF. CDR3 coding DNA: TGTGCCAGCAGCTTAGGGGGAACAGGGTTTTTCTACGAGCAGTACTTC.

V gene TRBV19 combines with J gene TRBJ2-5; D is perhaps TRBD1 (6 bases). V shed 6 bases and J shed 4 bases, with 18 bases lying between them. The CDR3 has 15 amino acids. Germline assignment: CDR1 LNHDA and CDR2 SQIVND (reference sequence). CDR3 sequence (DNA): TGTGCCAGTAGGCACCAATATAGGGGGATAGAGACCCAGTACTTC. Translated, it gives CASRHQYRGIETQYF.

V usage is TRBV7-2 and J usage is TRBJ2-7; 8 positions match TRBD1. CDR1 and CDR2 from the germline V gene are SGHTA and FQGNSA. The ends lost 5 bases at V and 2 bases at J; junction bases unmatched: 5. The CDR3 length is 14 residues. In nucleotides, the CDR3 is TGTGCCAGCAGCGCCGGACAGGGAGCCTACGAGCAGTACTTC. It codes for CASSAGQGAYEQYF.

J is TRBJ2-1 and V is TRBV11-3, with D unclear. Trimming took 0 bases from V and 12 from J, leaving 12 bases between them. The CDR3 extends over 13 amino acids. Germline CDR1 is SGHNT and CDR2 is YENEEA. In DNA form, the CDR3 reads TGTGCCAGCAGCTTAGAAGTATGGCCAGTGCAGTTCTTC. It yields the protein CASSLEVWPVQFF.

This clone was seen a handful of times. V is TRBV18 and J is TRBJ1-5; D is uncertain. Trimming took off 8 bases at V and 0 bases at J, with 11 bases between the two ends. The CDR3 consists of 14 residues. CDR1 is KGHSH and CDR2 is LQKENI in the germline V gene. CDR3 DNA sequence: TGTGCCAGCAGCTTAACGACTAGCAATCAGCCCCAGCATTTT. Translating gives CASSLTTSNQPQHF.

The V call is TRBV7-3, the J call TRBJ1-2; D uncertain. Per germline, CDR1 SGHTA and CDR2 FQGTGA. V was clipped by 2 bases and J by 3 bases, with 7 bases between them. The CDR3 extends over 13 amino acids. Here the CDR3 DNA reads TGTGCCAGCAGCTTAGGGGTGGACTATGGCTACACCTTC. It yields the protein CASSLGVDYGYTF.

This clone was detected only once. The chain uses TRBV6-9 and TRBJ2-3; D gene unclear. The length of the CDR3 is 15 residues. Looked up from germline, CDR1 is MNHGY and CDR2 is SVAAGI. Trimming pared 3 bases from V and 0 bases from J, leaving 10 bases between. CDR3 loop: CASSYMGVSTDTQYF. The CDR3 nucleotides read TGTGCCAGCAGTTACATGGGCGTAAGCACAGATACGCAGTATTTT.

This chain links TRBV30 with TRBJ1-2; 7 positions agree with TRBD1. CDR1 GTSNPN and CDR2 SVGIG come from the germline V gene (reference sequence). This CDR3 region has 14 residues. The junction had 11 bases not matched to a gene; V was cut back by 2 bases and J by 8 bases. The CDR3 nucleotides read TGTGCCTGGAGTAGAAGAGGGGGCGTAAGGGGCTACACCTTC. Protein: CAWSRRGGVRGYTF.

This chain uses TRBV27 with TRBJ1-2; no firm D call. Trimming removed 3 bases from V and 11 bases from J, with 16 bases in between. The CDR3 length is 13 residues. The germline CDR1 and CDR2 sequences are MNHEY and SMNVEV (reference sequence). CDR3 sequence: CASSFAPRTSYTF. The CDR3 DNA is TGTGCCAGCAGTTTTGCCCCACGGACGAGTTACACCTTC.

The chain employs TRBV9 and TRBJ2-4, with 8 bases identical to TRBD2. Germline V CDR1 and CDR2: SGDLS, YYNGEE. The junction had 11 bases not matched to a gene; V was cut back by 4 bases and J by 8 bases. The CDR3 loop spans 15 amino acids. CDR3 region: CASSSGGPREDIQYF. The DNA for the CDR3 is TGTGCCAGCAGCTCGGGGGGGCCGAGGGAGGACATTCAGTACTTC.

CDR3 residues: CAISEFTGSTEAFF. The DNA of the CDR3 is TGTGCCATCAGTGAGTTTACAGGGAGTACTGAAGCTTTCTTT. The chain has TRBV10-3 and TRBJ1-1; D perhaps matches TRBD1 (6 bases). V dropped 1 base and J dropped 5 bases, with 11 bases sitting between them. Looked up from germline, CDR1 is ENHRY and CDR2 is SYGVKD. The CDR3 has 14 residues.

The genes are TRBV29-1 and TRBJ2-1, with 8 bases that match TRBD2. This CDR3 region has 13 residues. Germline lookup yields CDR1 SQVTM and CDR2 ANQGSEA. V gave up 4 bases and J gave up 2 bases; unmatched junction bases: 1. In nucleotides, the CDR3 is TGCAGCGTTGCGGGGGGGACCTACAATGAGCAGTTCTTC. Translating it yields CSVAGGTYNEQFF.

This clone was seen once. The chain links TRBV18 to TRBJ1-2, with D hard to call. Germline-derived CDR1 and CDR2 are KGHSH and LQKENI. Trimming took off 2 bases at V and 0 bases at J, with 1 base between the two ends. The CDR3 covers 12 residues. The CDR3 nucleotides are TGTGCCAGCTCACCAGCTAACTATGGCTACACCTTC. Amino acid sequence: CASSPANYGYTF.

Only a few counts were recorded for this clone. The chain is built from TRBV19 and TRBJ1-4; D is unresolved. V gave up 5 bases and J gave up 8 bases, with 18 bases separating them. The V gene's germline CDR1 is LNHDA and CDR2 SQIVND (reference sequence). This CDR3 is built from 15 residues. The CDR3 region is CASSLGRSGVEKLFF. CDR3 bases: TGTGCCAGTAGTCTCGGGAGAAGTGGGGTCGAAAAACTGTTTTTT.

The genes are TRBV4-2 and TRBJ1-1, with D unclear. Germline V lookup: CDR1 LGHNA, CDR2 YNFKEQ. Trimming removed 0 bases from V and 2 bases from J, with 10 bases in between. There are 15 residues in the CDR3. The CDR3, as DNA: TGTGCCAGCAGCCAAGAGAGGCGGGCAAACACTGAAGCTTTCTTT. This encodes CASSQERRANTEAFF.